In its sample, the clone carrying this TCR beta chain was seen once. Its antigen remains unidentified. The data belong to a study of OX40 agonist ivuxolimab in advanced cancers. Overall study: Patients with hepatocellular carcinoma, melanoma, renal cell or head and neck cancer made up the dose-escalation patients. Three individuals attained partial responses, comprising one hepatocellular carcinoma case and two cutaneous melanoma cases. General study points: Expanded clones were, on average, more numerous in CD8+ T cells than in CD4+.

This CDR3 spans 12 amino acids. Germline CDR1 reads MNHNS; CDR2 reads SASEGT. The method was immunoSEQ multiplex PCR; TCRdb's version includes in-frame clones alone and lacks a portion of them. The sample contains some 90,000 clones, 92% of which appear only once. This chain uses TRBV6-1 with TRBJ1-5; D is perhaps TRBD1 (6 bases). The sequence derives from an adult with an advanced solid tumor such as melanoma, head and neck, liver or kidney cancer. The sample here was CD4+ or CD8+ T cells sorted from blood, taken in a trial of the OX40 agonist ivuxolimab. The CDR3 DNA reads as TGTGTCTCAAGGGGGGGCAATCAGCCCCAGCATTTT. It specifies CVSRGGNQPQHF.